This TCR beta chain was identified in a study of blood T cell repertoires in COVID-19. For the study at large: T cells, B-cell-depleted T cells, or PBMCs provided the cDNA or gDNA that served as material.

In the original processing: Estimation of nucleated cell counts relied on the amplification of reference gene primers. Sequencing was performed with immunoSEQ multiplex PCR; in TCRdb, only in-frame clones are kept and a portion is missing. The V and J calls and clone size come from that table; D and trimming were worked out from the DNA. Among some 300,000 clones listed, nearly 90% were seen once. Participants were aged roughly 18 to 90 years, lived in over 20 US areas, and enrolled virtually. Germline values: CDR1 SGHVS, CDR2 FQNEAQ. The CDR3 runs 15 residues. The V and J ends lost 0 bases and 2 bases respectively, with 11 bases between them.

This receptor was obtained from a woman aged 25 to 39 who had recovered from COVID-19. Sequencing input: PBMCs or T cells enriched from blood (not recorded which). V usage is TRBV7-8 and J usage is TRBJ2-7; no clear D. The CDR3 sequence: CASSLAQAGTYEQYF. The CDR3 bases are TGTGCCAGCAGCTTAGCTCAGGCCGGAACCTACGAGCAGTACTTC.